What follows are 14 T cell receptor beta chains derived from one specimen sequenced in a study of blood T cell repertoires in COVID-19. Clones were sequenced by immunoSEQ multiplex PCR, and TCRdb holds only the in-frame ones, with some missing. Among 180,000 or so clones listed, 81% were seen once. Sequencing was carried out using peripheral blood. Receptor source: a woman aged 80 or over with COVID-19, enrolled during active disease.

The V and J genes are TRBV9 and TRBJ2-5; 10 bases align to TRBD2. The CDR3 is made up of 16 amino acids. Unmatched junction bases numbered 4, after V lost 0 bases and J lost 2 bases. Germline V lookup: CDR1 SGDLS, CDR2 YYNGEE. CDR3 sequence reads: CASSVGVAGGQETQYF. As DNA, the CDR3 is TGTGCCAGCAGCGTAGGAGTAGCGGGAGGTCAAGAGACCCAGTACTTC.

The V call is TRBV5-4, the J call TRBJ1-2, with 7 bases that match TRBD1. CDR3 length: 13 residues. Per germline, CDR1 SGHNT and CDR2 YYREEE (reference sequence). With 3 bases clipped from V and 8 bases from J, the junction kept 7 bases outside the gene matches. CDR3 in amino acids: CASSYGQEGGYTF. The DNA of the CDR3 is TGTGCCAGCAGCTACGGACAGGAGGGCGGCTACACCTTC.

This clone was seen once. CDR3 DNA: TGTGCCACCAGCAGAGATTCGGGGGGCTTATCGGAACTGTTTTTT. Its protein product is CATSRDSGGLSELFF. This chain joins TRBV15 and TRBJ1-4; a possible D gene is TRBD1 (6 bases). V shed 0 bases and J shed 12 bases, with 17 bases lying between them. There are 15 residues in the CDR3. In germline, CDR1 is LNHNV, CDR2 YYDKDF (reference sequence).

V and J are TRBV18 and TRBJ2-7; 8 positions match TRBD1. This CDR3 comprises 15 residues. J was trimmed by 4 bases and V by 0 bases; bases with no gene match: 5. Germline lookup yields CDR1 KGHSH and CDR2 LQKENI. CDR3 nucleotides: TGTGCCAGCTCACCACCGGACAGGGTGGGGTACGAGCAGTACTTC. Protein product: CASSPPDRVGYEQYF.

The chain is built from TRBV7-2 and TRBJ1-2; 9 bases are shared with TRBD1. Looked up from germline, CDR1 is SGHTA and CDR2 is FQGNSA. The CDR3 extends over 16 amino acids. Trimming cost V 0 bases and J 3 bases; bases outside gene matches: 5. Here the CDR3 DNA reads TGTGCCAGCAGCTTAGCGCCGGGGGACAGGGACTATGGCTACACCTTC. Translated, it gives CASSLAPGDRDYGYTF.

This clone was found a few times. V usage is TRBV5-1 and J usage is TRBJ2-7, with 8 bases matching TRBD1. CDR3 size: 16 residues. The ends lost 0 bases at V and 1 base at J; junction bases unmatched: 6. Germline CDR1 is SGHRS and CDR2 is YFSETQ. The CDR3 DNA follows: TGCGCCAGCAGCTTGGTTCCCAGGGGGCGTTCCTACGAGCAGTACTTC. It encodes CASSLVPRGRSYEQYF. The full variable domain, completed using reference TRBV5-1 and TRBJ2-7, is KAGVTQTPRYLIKTRGQQVTLSCSPISGHRSVSWYQQTPGQGLQFLFEYFSETQRNKGNFPGRFSGRQFSNSRSEMNVSTLELGDSALYLCASSLVPRGRSYEQYFGPGTRLTVT.

The CDR3 region has the DNA TGTGCCAGCTCACCACGGACAGCGCCGAGGTCCGGAAACACCATATATTTT. Residues: CASSPRTAPRSGNTIYF. The chain links TRBV18 to TRBJ1-3; D possibly corresponds to TRBD1 (6 bases). CDR1 KGHSH and CDR2 LQKENI come from the germline V gene. The CDR3 runs 17 residues. Trimming pared 1 base from V and 4 bases from J, leaving 17 bases between.

With respect to this clone: Other nucleotide sequences in the sample specify the same CDR3. This rearrangement joins TRBV19 to TRBJ1-6; D possibly corresponds to TRBD1 (6 bases). Germline CDR1 reads LNHDA; CDR2 reads SQIVND (reference sequence). V was shortened by 1 base and J by 8 bases, with 12 bases between the two germline ends. CDR3 length: 15 residues. For the CDR3, the DNA is TGTGCCAGTAGTATAGGGGGGCAGGGCGATTCACCCCTCCACTTT. Protein product: CASSIGGQGDSPLHF.

CDR3 in DNA: TGTGCCAGTAGTATAGATCCTACCTACGAGCAGTACTTC. Its protein product is CASSIDPTYEQYF. The gene calls are TRBV19 and TRBJ2-7; D call uncertain. Germline V lookup: CDR1 LNHDA, CDR2 SQIVND (reference sequence). V lost 0 bases to trimming and J lost 2 bases, with 5 bases between them. The CDR3 covers 13 residues. Full variable domain (outside the CDR3, taken from reference TRBV19 and TRBJ2-7): DGGITQSPKYLFRKEGQNVTLSCEQNLNHDAMYWYRQDPGQGLRLIYYSQIVNDFQKGDIAEGYSVSREKKESFPLTVTSAQKNPTAFYLCASSIDPTYEQYFGPGTRLTVT.

The chain carries TRBV3-1 (or the pseudogene TRBV3-2) and TRBJ1-1; a possible D gene is TRBD1 (6 bases). CDR3 length: 15 residues. CDR1 LGHDT and CDR2 YNNKEL come from the germline V gene (reference sequence). The V end was cut by 0 bases, the J end by 6 bases, with 14 bases between. The DNA of the CDR3 is TGTGCCAGCAGCCAAGATGTTGCGGGGGGGCCTGAAGCTTTCTTT. Its translation is CASSQDVAGGPEAFF.

This clone was counted between two and nine times. The rearrangement joins TRBV10-3 to TRBJ2-2; 8 bases map to TRBD2. Germline CDR1 ENHRY, CDR2 SYGVKD. This CDR3 spans 14 amino acids. Trimming cost V 10 bases and J 6 bases; bases outside gene matches: 10. The CDR3 DNA is TGTGCCACCCGTAGCGGGGACGTCCCCGGGGAGCTGTTTTTT. Translation: CATRSGDVPGELFF.

This sequence joins TRBV24-1 and TRBJ2-5; 7 bases agree with TRBD2. The CDR3 is 15 amino acids. Unmatched junction bases numbered 9, after V lost 5 bases and J lost 4 bases. Looked up from germline, CDR1 is KGHDR and CDR2 is SFDVKD. The CDR3 DNA reads as TGTGCCACCAGTGCTGGCGGGAGTGGGGGAGAGACCCAGTACTTC. This gives the protein CATSAGGSGGETQYF.

J is TRBJ2-1 and V is TRBV3-1 (or the pseudogene TRBV3-2); tentatively, D is TRBD1 (6 bases). The CDR3 consists of 17 residues. V was cut by 0 bases and J by 0 bases, with 12 bases left in between. The V gene's germline CDR1 is LGHDT and CDR2 YNNKEL (reference sequence). The CDR3 loop is CASSQDSWTASYNEQFF. CDR3 nucleotide sequence: TGTGCCAGCAGCCAAGATTCTTGGACAGCCTCCTACAATGAGCAGTTCTTC.

This CDR3 reads CSALPGDTQYF. CDR3 DNA: TGCAGTGCTCTTCCCGGGGATACGCAGTATTTT. The chain recombines TRBV20-1 with TRBJ2-3; D not certain. Trimming left V 5 bases short and J 6 bases short, with 9 bases between. Per the germline V gene, CDR1 is DFQATT and CDR2 is SNEGSKA (reference sequence). The CDR3 covers 11 residues.